This entry lists 25 T cell receptor beta chains sequenced from one sample in a study of T cells in Graves' hyperthyroidism and ophthalmopathy. Amplification yielded TCR beta CDR3 regions, with RNA transcripts as the source. With the HTBI primer set, the TCR CDR3 went through a first round of RT-PCR. TCRdb independently ran MiXCR on the multiplex PCR reads; one entry per CDR3 protein. The data show tens of thousands of distinct CDR3 sequences, roughly 50% seen once. The sequenced sample was peripheral blood or thyroid tissue (not recorded which). All receptors derive from a woman between 45 and 60 years old with Graves' hyperthyroidism.

This chain connects TRBV29-1 to TRBJ1-2; TRBD1 matches at 10 bases. CDR1 and CDR2 (germline): SQVTM, ANQGSEA. The CDR3 length is 14 residues. V was clipped by 6 bases and J by 3 bases; unmatched bases: 7. CDR3 amino acids: CSVVDRGRDYGYTF. The CDR3 DNA reads TGCAGCGTGGTTGACAGGGGGCGAGACTATGGCTACACCTTC.

The J gene is TRBJ2-2, the V gene TRBV18; 8 nucleotides agree with TRBD1. Unmatched junction bases numbered 7, after V lost 5 bases and J lost 5 bases. From germline, CDR1 is KGHSH and CDR2 LQKENI. The CDR3 is made up of 15 amino acids. This CDR3 is CASSSRQGITGELFF. CDR3 bases: TGTGCCAGCTCATCAAGACAGGGGATAACCGGGGAGCTGTTTTTT.

This clonotype was counted many times. The J gene is TRBJ1-2, the V gene TRBV25-1, with D uncertain. The germline CDR1 and CDR2 sequences are MGHDK and SYGVNS. V was pared by 8 bases and J by 6 bases, with 19 bases between. The CDR3 contains 14 residues. CDR3: CASSDGWGFNGYTF. CDR3 DNA sequence: TGTGCCAGCTCCGACGGGTGGGGATTTAATGGCTACACCTTC.

This clonotype was seen repeatedly, ten times or more. This chain joins TRBV7-3 and TRBJ2-3; 7 nucleotides align to TRBD2. J was trimmed by 5 bases and V by 5 bases; bases with no gene match: 4. This CDR3 region has 13 residues. CDR1 is SGHTA and CDR2 is FQGTGA in the germline V gene. CDR3 DNA sequence: TGTGCCAGCAGCGCACCGGGGGGAGATACGCAGTATTTT. This sequence encodes CASSAPGGDTQYF. The full variable domain, in which reference TRBV7-3 and TRBJ2-3 provide the parts outside the CDR3, is GAGVSQTPSNKVTEKGKYVELRCDPISGHTALYWYRQSLGQGPEFLIYFQGTGAADDSGLPNDRFFAVRPEGSVSTLKIQRTERGDSAVYLCASSAPGGDTQYFGPGTRLTVL.

The rearrangement links TRBV30 to TRBJ1-5; D not resolved. V was clipped by 2 bases and J by 3 bases, with 11 bases between them. Germline CDR1 and CDR2: GTSNPN and SVGIG (reference sequence). The CDR3 extends over 14 amino acids. In DNA, the CDR3 is TGTGCCTGGAGTAAAGACACACTCAATCAGCCCCAGCATTTT. The encoded protein is CAWSKDTLNQPQHF.

The chain combines TRBV2 with TRBJ1-2; D is unclear. Germline CDR1 SNHLY, CDR2 FYNNEI. The CDR3 has 14 residues. Trimming stripped 4 bases from V and 10 bases from J, with 19 bases between. CDR3 DNA: TGTGCCAGCAGTGCAAAACAGATCACCAACGACTACACCTTC. Protein sequence: CASSAKQITNDYTF.

The chain employs TRBV12-3 or TRBV12-4 and TRBJ1-2, with 7 bases lining up with TRBD1. This CDR3 spans 14 amino acids. Trimming took 5 bases from V and 10 from J; bases not matched to a gene: 13. CDR3 sequence reads: CASSIGQVTNDYTF. The CDR3 bases are TGTGCCAGCAGTATTGGACAGGTTACCAATGACTACACCTTC.

With respect to this clonotype: A much bigger clone sits one base away, suggesting this may be a read error. The chain carries TRBV28 and TRBJ1-6; D might be TRBD1 (6 bases). The CDR3 consists of 15 residues. V lost 9 bases and J lost 1, with 13 bases in between. The germline V gene has CDR1 MDHEN and CDR2 SYDVKM. CDR3 in amino acids: CARSPGVSYNSPLHF. In DNA form, the CDR3 reads TGTGCCAGGAGTCCAGGGGTATCCTATAATTCACCCCTCCACTTT.

This clonotype counts as medium-sized. The chain joins TRBV29-1 to TRBJ2-5; tentative D call: TRBD1 (5 bases). The CDR3 length is 12 residues. Germline V CDR1 and CDR2: SQVTM, ANQGSEA. V lost 4 bases, J lost 4 bases, and 10 bases lay in between. The DNA of the CDR3 is TGCAGCGTTGGAGACAGTGGAGAGACCCAGTACTTC. It is translated as CSVGDSGETQYF. Full variable domain (rest looked up from reference TRBV29-1 and TRBJ2-5): SAVISQKPSRDICQRGTSLTIQCQVDSQVTMMFWYRQQPGQSLTLIATANQGSEATYESGFVIDKFPISRPNLTFSTLTVSNMSPEDSSIYLCSVGDSGETQYFGPGTRLLVL.

A note on this clonotype: Given a much more abundant clone one base away, this may be a read error. This chain joins TRBV7-8 and TRBJ2-7, with D possibly TRBD2 on 7 matching bases. The CDR3 has 17 amino acids. V was cut by 6 bases and J by 3 bases, with 24 bases left in between. Germline CDR1 SGHVS, CDR2 FQNEAQ. The DNA for the CDR3 is TGTGCCAGCAGTTTGATGGGGGCTAGCGGATTACTCTACGAGCAGTACTTC. Encoded protein: CASSLMGASGLLYEQYF.

Concerning this clonotype itself: Being one base from a much bigger clone, this may be a read error. The rearrangement joins TRBV11-3 to TRBJ2-7; TRBD2 matches 8 bases. Germline V CDR1 and CDR2: SGHNT, YENEEA. The CDR3 is made up of 16 amino acids. J gave up 6 bases and V 7 bases, and 17 bases lay outside the gene matches. In DNA form, the CDR3 reads TGTGCCAGCAAAAAGCATACTGGCGGGAGGAGGCGCGAGCAGTACTTC. Translation: CASKKHTGGRRREQYF.

This clonotype was seen at least ten times. The chain couples TRBV6-5 to TRBJ1-2; D remains ambiguous. V gave up 2 bases and J gave up 4 bases, with 8 bases separating them. Germline CDR1 and CDR2: MNHEY and SVGAGI. This CDR3 has 13 amino acids. CDR3 sequence (DNA): TGTGCCAGCAGTTACGAGATTGGCTATGGCTACACCTTC. Its protein product is CASSYEIGYGYTF.

Ten or more counts support this clonotype. J is TRBJ1-1 and V is TRBV19; 7 bases agree with TRBD1. The germline CDR1 and CDR2 sequences are LNHDA and SQIVND (reference sequence). The CDR3 spans 12 residues. V was clipped by 5 bases and J by 11 bases; unmatched bases: 8. The DNA for the CDR3 is TGTGCCAGTAGTGCACAGGGGATTGAGGCTTTCTTT. Protein: CASSAQGIEAFF.

This clonotype was counted ten times or more. The chain recombines TRBV14 with TRBJ1-1; D is unresolved. V was trimmed by 0 bases and J by 0 bases, leaving 11 bases between them. The V gene's germline CDR1 is SGHDN and CDR2 FVKESK. CDR3 length: 16 amino acids. For the CDR3, the DNA is TGTGCCAGCAGCCAAGATCTTGGGCAGATGAACACTGAAGCTTTCTTT. This translates into CASSQDLGQMNTEAFF.

The V call is TRBV9, the J call TRBJ1-2, with 12 bases that match TRBD1. From germline, CDR1 is SGDLS and CDR2 YYNGEE. There are 15 residues in the CDR3. The junction had 3 bases not matched to a gene; V was cut back by 3 bases and J by 3 bases. DNA of the CDR3: TGTGCCAGCAGCGATGGGACAGGGGGCGACTATGGCTACACCTTC. It yields the protein CASSDGTGGDYGYTF.

As concerns this clonotype: Because the CDR3 is missing its conserved closing phenylalanine or tryptophan, this is likely a read error. V usage is TRBV7-9 and J usage is TRBJ1-6, with a tentative D call TRBD1 (6 bases). Germline V gene lookup returns CDR1 SEHNR and CDR2 FQNEAQ (reference sequence). V lost 5 bases and J 11 bases, leaving 22 bases between the germline ends. CDR3 length: 16 residues. The CDR3 nucleotides are TGTGCCAGCAGCGGTTCGGATGGGGGGGCTCGCCCACCCCTCCACCTT. Its translation: CASSGSDGGARPPLHL.

CDR3 loop: CASSLGSGGETQYF. In DNA, the CDR3 is TGTGCCAGCAGCTTAGGCTCCGGGGGAGAGACCCAGTACTTC. V usage is TRBV7-2 and J usage is TRBJ2-5, with a tentative D call TRBD2 (6 bases). Germline V gene lookup returns CDR1 SGHTA and CDR2 FQGNSA. The V end was cut by 1 base, the J end by 4 bases, with 10 bases between. The length of the CDR3 is 14 residues.

The genes are TRBV24-1 and TRBJ2-5; 7 nucleotides align to TRBD1. The V segment lost 3 bases and the J segment 0 bases; nucleotides outside the gene matches: 3. From germline, CDR1 is KGHDR and CDR2 SFDVKD. CDR3 length: 15 residues. The CDR3 DNA follows: TGTGCCACCAGTGATACCGGGACAGACCAAGAGACCCAGTACTTC. Translation gives CATSDTGTDQETQYF.

The chain carries TRBV7-8 and TRBJ2-5; possible D gene TRBD2, 6 bases. Germline V gene sequence: CDR1 SGHVS, CDR2 FQNEAQ. Trimming pared 3 bases from V and 2 bases from J, leaving 16 bases between. This CDR3 is 16 amino acids long. In nucleotides, the CDR3 is TGTGCCAGCAGCTTTTGGGACTTGAGGGGACAAGAGACCCAGTACTTC. Protein product: CASSFWDLRGQETQYF.

Many counts were recorded for this clonotype. The gene calls are TRBV20-1 and TRBJ2-3, with D perhaps matching TRBD2 (5 bases). Per germline, CDR1 DFQATT and CDR2 SNEGSKA (reference sequence). V lost 5 bases, J lost 2 bases, and 11 bases lay in between. The CDR3 runs to 13 residues. As DNA, the CDR3 is TGCAGTGCTGAGAGGGAACCCACAGATACGCAGTATTTT. As protein: CSAEREPTDTQYF.

This clonotype has just one count. V is TRBV10-3 and J is TRBJ2-5, with D possibly being TRBD2 (5 bases). The germline gives CDR1 ENHRY, CDR2 SYGVKD. V was trimmed by 7 bases and J by 9 bases, leaving 18 bases between them. The CDR3 is made up of 13 amino acids. CDR3 sequence (DNA): TGTGCCATCACCCGGGGAGAGGGTCAGCCCCAGTACTTC. It codes for CAITRGEGQPQYF.

The rearrangement links TRBV2 to TRBJ2-7; tentative D call: TRBD2 (7 bases). The CDR3 is 14 residues long. V lost 3 bases to trimming and J lost 2 bases, with 11 bases between them. Germline values: CDR1 SNHLY, CDR2 FYNNEI. CDR3 in amino acids: CASSDSGGTYEQYF. CDR3 nucleotide sequence: TGTGCCAGCAGTGATTCGGGGGGCACCTACGAGCAGTACTTC.

A remark on this clonotype: A read error may account for a junction end that differs from germline. The V gene is TRBV4-3, the J gene TRBJ1-4; TRBD1 agrees at 8 bases. In germline, CDR1 is LGHNA, CDR2 YSLEER. This CDR3 has 16 amino acids. CDR3 in amino acids: CASSLGQVSTNEKLLF. In DNA form, the CDR3 reads TGCGCCAGCAGCCTGGGACAGGTATCAACTAATGAAAAACTGCTTTTT.

The chain employs TRBV7-9 and TRBJ2-5, with D possibly called TRBD1 or TRBD2 (5 bases each). V was cut by 5 bases and J by 5 bases, with 9 bases left in between. CDR1 is SEHNR and CDR2 is FQNEAQ in the germline V gene (reference sequence). CDR3 size: 12 residues. The CDR3 nucleotides are TGTGCCAGCAGCAGGGGACGGGAGACCCAGTACTTC. Residues: CASSRGRETQYF.

The chain has TRBV28 and TRBJ2-3; no clear D. The CDR3 is 13 residues long. The germline V and J ends were trimmed by 4 bases and 6 bases, with 11 bases remaining between them. Germline loops: CDR1 MDHEN, CDR2 SYDVKM. CDR3 nucleotide sequence: TGTGCCAGCAGTTCACTCATGACGGATACGCAGTATTTT. It specifies CASSSLMTDTQYF.